Below are 9 T cell receptor beta chains sequenced from a single sample in a study of T-cell reconstitution after alpha-beta-depleted transplantation in children. The TCRbeta library incorporated unique molecular identifiers. TCRdb ran MiXCR on the PCR reads and lists one entry per CDR3 protein. The table has about 200,000 distinct CDR3 sequences, approximately 7% seen once. The source material was PBMCs, sampled before TCRalphabeta/CD19-depleted stem cell transplant. The receptor source for this set is a boy between 2 and 10 years old with acute lymphoblastic leukemia, due to receive a stem cell transplant.

This clonotype was detected many times. The CDR3 bases are TGTGCCAGCAGTTTATATCTAGCGCCCCGGGATGGCTACACCTTC. Translated: CASSLYLAPRDGYTF. The chain carries TRBV12-3 or TRBV12-4 and TRBJ1-2, with no clear D. This CDR3 has 15 amino acids. The V end was cut by 2 bases, the J end by 6 bases, with 16 bases between.

This clonotype was counted many times. V and J are TRBV7-9 and TRBJ2-1; D is unresolved. Between the trimmed V and J ends, which lost 5 bases and 3 bases, there was a span of 14 bases. Germline assignment: CDR1 SEHNR and CDR2 FQNEAQ (reference sequence). This CDR3 has 15 amino acids. CDR3 nucleotide sequence: TGTGCCAGCAGCCCCGTTAGGGCCAGCTACAATGAGCAGTTCTTC. Translation: CASSPVRASYNEQFF. The whole variable domain, filled in from reference TRBV7-9 and TRBJ2-1, reads DTGVSQNPRHKITKRGQNVTFRCDPISEHNRLYWYRQTLGQGPEFLTYFQNEAQLEKSRLLSDRFSAERPKGSFSTLEIQRTEQGDSAMYLCASSPVRASYNEQFFGPGTRLTVL.

Ten or more counts support this clonotype. The CDR3 nucleotides are TGTGCCAGCAGCGCCGGGGCGGTCCGTAATGAAAAACTGTTTTTT. It codes for CASSAGAVRNEKLFF. The gene calls are TRBV7-2 and TRBJ1-4, with a possible D match to TRBD1 (5 bases). Trimming pared 5 bases from V and 4 bases from J, leaving 14 bases between. Germline CDR1 SGHTA, CDR2 FQGNSA. The CDR3 is made up of 15 amino acids.

This clonotype was detected only a few times. The chain is built from TRBV12-3 or TRBV12-4 and TRBJ2-3; maybe TRBD1 (6 bases). The CDR3 consists of 14 residues. Trimming left V 6 bases short and J 2 bases short, with 12 bases between. The CDR3 protein is CASRNRDYTDTQYF. The DNA of the CDR3 is TGTGCCAGCAGGAACAGGGATTACACAGATACGCAGTATTTT.

This clonotype was observed many times. The chain uses TRBV6-1 and TRBJ2-1; D is unclear. The CDR3 has 14 residues. CDR1 MNHNS and CDR2 SASEGT come from the germline V gene. Trimming shortened V by 8 bases and J by 6 bases, and 17 bases separated the two germline ends. CDR3 DNA sequence: TGTGCCAGCTGCGTTAGTTCCCAGCGCAATGAGCAGTTCTTC. This translates into CASCVSSQRNEQFF.

This clonotype was detected many times. This sequence joins TRBV5-5 and TRBJ2-2; TRBD2 is a possible D gene (6 bases). Trimming stripped 0 bases from V and 8 bases from J, with 17 bases between. Germline CDR1 SGHKS, CDR2 YYEKEE (reference sequence). This CDR3 has 16 amino acids. The CDR3 here is CASSLVHSREFGELFF. The CDR3 DNA reads as TGTGCCAGCAGCTTGGTGCACTCGCGGGAATTTGGGGAGCTGTTTTTT.

This clonotype appeared many times. The chain recombines TRBV7-9 with TRBJ2-1, with D possibly being TRBD2 (6 bases). V lost 4 bases, J lost 4 bases, and 17 bases lay in between. Germline CDR1 and CDR2: SEHNR and FQNEAQ (reference sequence). CDR3 length: 16 amino acids. CDR3 coding DNA: TGTGCCAGCAGCTCGCGTCGGCTAGCGCGGTACAATGAGCAGTTCTTC. Translation: CASSSRRLARYNEQFF.

The J gene is TRBJ2-5, the V gene TRBV5-6; D uncertain. This CDR3 contains 15 residues. V was clipped by 0 bases and J by 2 bases, with 11 bases between them. The germline gives CDR1 SGHDT, CDR2 YYEEEE. The CDR3 nucleotides read TGTGCCAGCAGCTTGGTGGTAGCAAGACAAGAGACCCAGTACTTC. It translates to CASSLVVARQETQYF.

This clonotype was observed a handful of times. The DNA for the CDR3 is TGTGCCTGGAGTGTGGGGGAAAACATTCAGTACTTC. Translating gives CAWSVGENIQYF. The gene calls are TRBV30 and TRBJ2-4; tentatively, D is TRBD1 or TRBD2 (5 bases each). This CDR3 has 12 amino acids. V was clipped by 0 bases and J by 5 bases, with 5 bases between them. Germline V gene sequence: CDR1 GTSNPN, CDR2 SVGIG (reference sequence).